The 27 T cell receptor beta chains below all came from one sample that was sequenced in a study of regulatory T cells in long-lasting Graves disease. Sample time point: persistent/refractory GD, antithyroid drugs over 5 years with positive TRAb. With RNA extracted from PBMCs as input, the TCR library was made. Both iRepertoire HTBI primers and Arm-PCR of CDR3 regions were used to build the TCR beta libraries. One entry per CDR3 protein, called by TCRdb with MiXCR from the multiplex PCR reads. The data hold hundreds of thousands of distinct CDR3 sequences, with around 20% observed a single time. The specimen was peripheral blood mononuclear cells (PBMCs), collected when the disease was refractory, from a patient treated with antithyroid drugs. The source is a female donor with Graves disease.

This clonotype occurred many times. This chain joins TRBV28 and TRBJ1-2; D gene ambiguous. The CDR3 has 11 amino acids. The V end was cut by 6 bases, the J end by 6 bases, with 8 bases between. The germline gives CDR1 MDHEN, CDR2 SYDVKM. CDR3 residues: CASSSRDGYTF. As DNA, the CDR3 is TGTGCCAGCAGCAGTAGAGATGGCTACACCTTC.

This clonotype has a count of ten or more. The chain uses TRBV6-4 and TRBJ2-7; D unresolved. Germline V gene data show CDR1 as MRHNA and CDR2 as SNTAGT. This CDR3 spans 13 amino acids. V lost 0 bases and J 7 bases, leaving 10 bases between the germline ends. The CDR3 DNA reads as TGTGCCAGCAGTGACTCGAGGATGGGGGAGCAGTACTTC. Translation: CASSDSRMGEQYF.

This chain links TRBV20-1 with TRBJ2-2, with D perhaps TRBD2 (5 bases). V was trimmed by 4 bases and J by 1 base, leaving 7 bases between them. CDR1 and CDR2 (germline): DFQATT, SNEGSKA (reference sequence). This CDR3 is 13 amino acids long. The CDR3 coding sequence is TGCAGTGCTATGGCGGGGAACACCGGGGAGCTGTTTTTT. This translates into CSAMAGNTGELFF.

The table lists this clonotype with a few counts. CDR3 in DNA: TGTGCCAGCAGCGTTACCGGGACAGGGAACTACGAGCAGTACTTC. It specifies CASSVTGTGNYEQYF. The chain recombines TRBV9 with TRBJ2-7; 9 nucleotides agree with TRBD1. Trimming took 2 bases from V and 3 from J; bases not matched to a gene: 6. Germline V lookup: CDR1 SGDLS, CDR2 YYNGEE. The CDR3 covers 15 residues.

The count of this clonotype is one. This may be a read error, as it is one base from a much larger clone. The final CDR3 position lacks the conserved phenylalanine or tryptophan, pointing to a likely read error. For the CDR3, the DNA is TGTGCCAGCAGCTTCGGACTGCGGGCTTTCCTT. Amino acid sequence: CASSFGLRAFL. The gene calls are TRBV7-9 and TRBJ1-1; no clear D. The CDR3 contains 11 residues. The germline V gene has CDR1 SEHNR and CDR2 FQNEAQ (reference sequence). Trimming took 3 bases from V and 11 from J, leaving 10 bases between them.

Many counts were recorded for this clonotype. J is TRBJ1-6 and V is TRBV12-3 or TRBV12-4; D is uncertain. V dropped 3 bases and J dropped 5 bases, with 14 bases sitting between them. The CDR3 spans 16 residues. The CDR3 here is CASSFSGPENNSPLHF. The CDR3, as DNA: TGTGCCAGCAGTTTTTCTGGGCCGGAAAATAATTCACCCCTCCACTTT.

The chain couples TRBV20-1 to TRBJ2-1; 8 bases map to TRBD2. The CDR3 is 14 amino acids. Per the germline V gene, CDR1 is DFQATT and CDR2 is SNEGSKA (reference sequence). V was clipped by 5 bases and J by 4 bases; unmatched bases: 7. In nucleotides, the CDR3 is TGCAGTGCTCCCGGACTAGCCGAATACAATGAGCAGTTCTTC. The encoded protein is CSAPGLAEYNEQFF.

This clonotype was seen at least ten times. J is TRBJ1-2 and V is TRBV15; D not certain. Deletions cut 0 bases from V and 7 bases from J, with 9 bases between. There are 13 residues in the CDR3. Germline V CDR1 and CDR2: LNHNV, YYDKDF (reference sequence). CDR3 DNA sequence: TGTGCCACCAGCAGAGAAAGGACTATTGGCTACACCTTC. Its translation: CATSRERTIGYTF.

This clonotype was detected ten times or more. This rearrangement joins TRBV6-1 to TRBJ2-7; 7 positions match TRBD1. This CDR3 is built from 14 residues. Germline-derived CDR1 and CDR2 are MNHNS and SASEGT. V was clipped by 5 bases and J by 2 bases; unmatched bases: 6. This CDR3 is CASSPGDRTYEQYF. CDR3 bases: TGTGCCAGCAGTCCTGGGGACAGAACCTACGAGCAGTACTTC.

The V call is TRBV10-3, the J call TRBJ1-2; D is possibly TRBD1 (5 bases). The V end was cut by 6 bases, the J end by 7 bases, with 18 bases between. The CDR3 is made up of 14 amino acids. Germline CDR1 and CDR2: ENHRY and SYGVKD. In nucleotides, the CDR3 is TGTGCCATCAGCTCAGGGAAGATCGTCTTTGGCTACACCTTC. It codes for CAISSGKIVFGYTF.

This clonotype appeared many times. The CDR3 DNA sequence: TGTGCCAGCAGCTTGGCCGAGGGGGACCAAGAGACCCAGTACTTC. Amino acid sequence: CASSLAEGDQETQYF. This rearrangement joins TRBV5-6 to TRBJ2-5; D is possibly TRBD1 (6 bases). The CDR3 loop spans 15 amino acids. Germline V CDR1 and CDR2: SGHDT, YYEEEE. The V and J ends lost 0 bases and 0 bases respectively, with 9 bases between them.

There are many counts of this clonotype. This CDR3 reads CASSNLMLAEPRKREQYF. For the CDR3, the DNA is TGTGCCAGCAGCAATCTAATGCTAGCGGAACCAAGGAAGAGGGAGCAGTACTTC. This chain joins TRBV6-1 and TRBJ2-7; 7 nucleotides match TRBD2. The CDR3 is 18 residues long. V dropped 6 bases and J dropped 7; count of bases not matched to a gene: 24. Germline assignment: CDR1 MNHNS and CDR2 SASEGT.

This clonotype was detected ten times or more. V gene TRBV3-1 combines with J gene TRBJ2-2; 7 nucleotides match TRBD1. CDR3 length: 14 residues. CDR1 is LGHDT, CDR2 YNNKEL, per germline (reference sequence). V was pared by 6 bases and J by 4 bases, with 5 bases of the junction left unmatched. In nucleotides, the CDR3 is TGTGCCAGCAGAGACAGGGTTTCCACCGGGGAGCTGTTTTTT. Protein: CASRDRVSTGELFF.

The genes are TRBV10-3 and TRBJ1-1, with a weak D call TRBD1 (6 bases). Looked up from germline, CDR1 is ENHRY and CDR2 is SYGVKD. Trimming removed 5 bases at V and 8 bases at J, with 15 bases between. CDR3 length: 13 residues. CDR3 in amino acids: CAISTLDSREAFF. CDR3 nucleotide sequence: TGTGCCATCAGTACGTTGGACAGCCGAGAAGCTTTCTTT.

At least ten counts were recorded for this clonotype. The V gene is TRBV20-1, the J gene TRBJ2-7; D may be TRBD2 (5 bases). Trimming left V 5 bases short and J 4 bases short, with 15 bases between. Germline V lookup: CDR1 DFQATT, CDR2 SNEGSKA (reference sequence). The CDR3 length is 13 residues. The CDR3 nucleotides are TGCAGTGCTCTGGGGAAGACGGGGTACGAGCAGTACTTC. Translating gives CSALGKTGYEQYF.

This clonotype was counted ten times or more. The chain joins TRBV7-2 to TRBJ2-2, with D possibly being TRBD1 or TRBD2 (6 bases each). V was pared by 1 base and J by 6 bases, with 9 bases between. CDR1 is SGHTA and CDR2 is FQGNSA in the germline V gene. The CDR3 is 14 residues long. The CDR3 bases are TGTGCCAGCAGCTTAGAAAGGGGGGCCGGGGAGCTGTTTTTT. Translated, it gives CASSLERGAGELFF. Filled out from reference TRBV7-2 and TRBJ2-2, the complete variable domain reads GAGVSQSPSNKVTEKGKDVELRCDPISGHTALYWYRQSLGQGLEFLIYFQGNSAPDKSGLPSDRFSAERTGGSVSTLTIQRTQQEDSAVYLCASSLERGAGELFFGEGSRLTVL.

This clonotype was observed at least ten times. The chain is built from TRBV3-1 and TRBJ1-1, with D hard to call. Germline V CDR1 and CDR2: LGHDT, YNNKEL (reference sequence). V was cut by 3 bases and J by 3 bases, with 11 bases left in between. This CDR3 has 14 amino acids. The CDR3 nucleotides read TGTGCCAGCAGCCAGGGGTTCGAGGACACTGAAGCTTTCTTT. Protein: CASSQGFEDTEAFF.

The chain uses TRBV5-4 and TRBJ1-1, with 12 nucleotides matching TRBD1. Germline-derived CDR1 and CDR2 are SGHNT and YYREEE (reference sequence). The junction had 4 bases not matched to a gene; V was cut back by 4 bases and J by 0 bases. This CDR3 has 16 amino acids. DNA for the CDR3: TGTGCCAGCAGCGGGGGACAGGGGGCTATGAACACTGAAGCTTTCTTT. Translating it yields CASSGGQGAMNTEAFF.

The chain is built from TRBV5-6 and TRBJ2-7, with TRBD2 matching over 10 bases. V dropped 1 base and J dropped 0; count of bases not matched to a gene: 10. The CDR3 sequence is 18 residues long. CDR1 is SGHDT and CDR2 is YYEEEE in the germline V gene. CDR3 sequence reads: CASSLRTAGGRFSYEQYF. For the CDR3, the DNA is TGTGCCAGCAGCTTGAGGACAGCGGGAGGGCGATTCTCCTACGAGCAGTACTTC.

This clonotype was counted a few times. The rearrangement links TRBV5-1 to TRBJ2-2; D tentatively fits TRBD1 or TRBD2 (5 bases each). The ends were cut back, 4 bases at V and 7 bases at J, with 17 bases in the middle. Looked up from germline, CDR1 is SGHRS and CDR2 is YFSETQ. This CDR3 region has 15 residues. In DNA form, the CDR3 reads TGCGCCAGCAGCCTTCCGACTGGGGCGGGCGGGGAGCTGTTTTTT. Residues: CASSLPTGAGGELFF.

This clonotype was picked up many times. CDR3 sequence reads: CASLTGGSTGELFF. In DNA form, the CDR3 reads TGTGCCAGTTTGACAGGGGGCAGCACCGGGGAGCTGTTTTTT. The rearrangement links TRBV12-3 or TRBV12-4 to TRBJ2-2, with TRBD1 matching over 10 bases. Trimming cost V 9 bases and J 4 bases; bases outside gene matches: 5. The CDR3 spans 14 residues.

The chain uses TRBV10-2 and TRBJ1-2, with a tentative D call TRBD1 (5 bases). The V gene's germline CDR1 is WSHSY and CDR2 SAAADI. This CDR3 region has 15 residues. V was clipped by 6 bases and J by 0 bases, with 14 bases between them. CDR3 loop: CASSPRQGANYGYTF. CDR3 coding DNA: TGCGCCAGCAGCCCCCGCCAGGGCGCTAACTATGGCTACACCTTC.

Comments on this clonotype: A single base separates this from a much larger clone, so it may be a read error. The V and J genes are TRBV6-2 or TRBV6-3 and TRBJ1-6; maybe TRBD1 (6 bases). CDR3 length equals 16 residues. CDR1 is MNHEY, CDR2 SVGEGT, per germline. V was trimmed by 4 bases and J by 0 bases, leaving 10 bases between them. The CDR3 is CASSSRGDSYNSPLHF. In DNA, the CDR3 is TGTGCCAGCAGTTCCAGGGGCGACTCCTATAATTCACCCCTCCACTTT.

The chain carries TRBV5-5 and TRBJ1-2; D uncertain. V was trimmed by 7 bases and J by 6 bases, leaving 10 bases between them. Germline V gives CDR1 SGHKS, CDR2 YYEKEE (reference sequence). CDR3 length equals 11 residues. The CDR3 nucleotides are TGTGCCAGCGGAACGACAAATGGCTACACCTTC. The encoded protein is CASGTTNGYTF.

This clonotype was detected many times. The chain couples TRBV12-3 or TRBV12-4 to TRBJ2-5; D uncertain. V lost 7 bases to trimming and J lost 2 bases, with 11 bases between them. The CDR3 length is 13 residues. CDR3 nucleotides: TGTGCCAGCACCTTGACTTCTCAAGAGACCCAGTACTTC. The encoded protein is CASTLTSQETQYF.

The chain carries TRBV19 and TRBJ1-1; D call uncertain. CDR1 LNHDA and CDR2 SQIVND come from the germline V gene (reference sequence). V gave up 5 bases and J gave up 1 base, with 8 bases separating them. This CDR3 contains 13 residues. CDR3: CASSAVRNTEAFF. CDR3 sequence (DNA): TGTGCCAGTAGTGCGGTGCGGAACACTGAAGCTTTCTTT.

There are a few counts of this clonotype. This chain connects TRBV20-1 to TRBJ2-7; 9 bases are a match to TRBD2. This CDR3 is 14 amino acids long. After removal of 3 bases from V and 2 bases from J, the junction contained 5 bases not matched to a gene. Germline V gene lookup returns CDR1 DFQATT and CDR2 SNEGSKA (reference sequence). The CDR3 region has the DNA TGCAGTGCTAGTGGAGCGGGAGGACCCTACGAGCAGTACTTC. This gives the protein CSASGAGGPYEQYF.